This section outlines one T cell receptor beta chain sequence together with its context. The V gene lost 5 bases and the J gene lost 1 base, with 12 bases spanning the gap. The CDR3 is 15 amino acids. Germline-derived CDR1 and CDR2 are SGHAT and FQNNGV. The sample originates from a study of control samples from healthy donors and cancer patients. Assay used: immunoSEQ multiplex PCR; TCRdb lists only in-frame clones, some missing. Altogether 150,000 to 200,000 clones are present, less than 95% being singletons, with the ten largest covering 14%. Material: PBMCs. The V and J genes are TRBV11-2 and TRBJ1-3, with TRBD1 as a possible D gene (5 bases). The sequence was obtained from a man aged 55 to 70 with colorectal cancer. The CDR3 protein is CASSHGGGSGNTIYF. The CDR3 DNA reads as TGTGCCAGCAGCCATGGGGGGGGATCTGGAAACACCATATATTTT.